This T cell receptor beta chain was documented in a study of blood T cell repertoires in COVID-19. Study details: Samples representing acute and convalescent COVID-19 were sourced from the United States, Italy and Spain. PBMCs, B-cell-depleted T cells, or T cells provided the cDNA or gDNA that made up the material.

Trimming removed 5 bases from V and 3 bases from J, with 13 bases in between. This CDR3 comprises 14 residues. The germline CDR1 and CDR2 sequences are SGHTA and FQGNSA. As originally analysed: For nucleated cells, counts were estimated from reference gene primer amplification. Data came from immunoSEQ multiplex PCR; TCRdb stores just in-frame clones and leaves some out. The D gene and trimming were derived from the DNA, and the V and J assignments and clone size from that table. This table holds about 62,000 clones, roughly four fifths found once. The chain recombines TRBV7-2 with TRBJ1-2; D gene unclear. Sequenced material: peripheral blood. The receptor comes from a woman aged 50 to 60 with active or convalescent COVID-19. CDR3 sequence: CASSGEGSYYGYTF. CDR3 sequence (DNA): TGTGCCAGCAGCGGCGAGGGATCTTACTATGGCTACACCTTC.